This T cell receptor beta chain was documented in a study of beta chain features in type 1 diabetes (dated by TCRdb to 2016 to 2019). Looking at the study overall: Mean age, gender distribution, total cell number and subset yield were not different between patients and healthy donors. In the study, recently diagnosed type 1 diabetes patients and matched healthy donors were compared on the TCRB repertoires of their sorted circulating CD4+ T cell subsets. A total of 107,917,701 sorted cells were examined across all samples, and the number of cells per subset was strongly correlated with RNA yield. Regulatory and stem cell-like memory subsets were obtained from only 8 patients and about eight healthy donors, while naive and central memory subsets were obtained from all 30 or so donors.

The entire amount of isolated RNA was reverse transcribed using the High Capacity cDNA Reverse Transcription Kit, so the sequenced TCRB transcripts were expressed ones. Deep immunoSEQ sequencing was performed on naive, central memory and regulatory T cell samples, with an average of roughly 3.6 million total reads per sample. Sorted cells were lysed in RLT buffer and RNA was extracted with DNase-treated RNeasy Micro or Mini kits, depending on cell number. To prevent cross-contamination, every cell subset was processed on its own, while patient and healthy donor samples were processed together. The immunoSEQ multiplex PCR was used to amplify TCRB sequences from cDNA, generating 87-bp fragments that spanned the CDR3 region. The amplicons were sequenced using the Illumina HiSeq platform. The study's own analysis went as follows. Synthetic template baselines were used to correct PCR bias computationally, reads within Hamming distance 2 were collapsed, and singletons that could not be merged were discarded. Reads were aligned to IMGT to assign V, D and J genes, CDR3 length, and insertions or deletions at six rearrangement sites. Clonotype counts were normalized to sorted cell number within each subset before computing true diversity and Gini coefficients with the tcR R package. The overlap coefficient, calculated on TCRB nucleotide sequences, was used to measure repertoire sharing. Out-of-frame TCRB sequences from naive cells were analyzed to stand in for the pre-selection repertoire. Held by TCRdb, this immuneACCESS table contains in-frame sequences only and omits some clones. Under half of the omission traces to an unresolved V gene where checked; the cause of the rest is unknown. Clone size and the V and J calls come from that table; the DNA yielded D and trimming. The sample table contains 600,000 to 700,000 clones; only one count was recorded for around 15% of them. The biggest ten clones account for approximately 0.022% of the sample.

Each donor gave one peripheral blood draw, approximately 110 mL on average, collected into heparinised tubes. A BD FACSAria II and a panel including CD45RO, CCR7, CD25, CD127, CD95 and CD27 were used to sort naive, central memory, regulatory and stem cell-like memory CD4+ T cells. Purity was above 98% for every sorted population. PBMCs were isolated immediately by Lymphoprep density gradient centrifugation and stained directly without culture. To minimize batch effects, samples were stained and sorted in pairs, one healthy donor with one patient per experiment. This clone came up a few times. Its antigen is unknown. Within one base of it there is no much larger clone, and no base qualities were kept. Results and caveats for the whole study, not just this receptor: Naive, central memory and regulatory TCRB repertoires appeared more similar among patients than among healthy donors. Only small numbers of individuals were included in the HLA sub-analyses, which left unresolved whether HLA type had any influence on TCRB rearrangement. Because cDNA rather than genomic DNA was sequenced, highly expressing activated cells could have been over-represented, although no difference in activation and CD3 levels was found between groups. At VDJ recombination sites, type 1 diabetes patients had fewer insertions and more deleted nucleotides, which implies abnormalities in thymic rearrangement. PCR might favor shorter templates, but patient and control samples were amplified and corrected together, so any skew would affect both groups equally. A moderate but significant shortening of TCRB CDR3 length was observed in type 1 diabetes patients in all four CD4+ subsets.

From the cysteine up to the phenylalanine, the CDR3 has a length of 15 residues. Of all the DNA, just the CDR3 is kept, 45 bases in frame from base 1. From V the trimming removes 5 bases and from J it removes 3 bases, while the gene matches leave 6 bases of the junction unaccounted for. Looking up the germline V gene yields CDR1 SGHTA and CDR2 FQGNSA. Recombination linked TRBV7-2 to TRBJ2-1, with TRBD2 matching 8 junction bases. Sequencing used naive CD4+ T cells from blood. The cell subset or site label for this specimen denotes: true naive CD4+ T cells. The receptor's source is a man between 18 and 35 years old with type 1 diabetes. Read as DNA, the sequence is TGTGCCAGCAGCCCCTCGGGGGGGGACTACAATGAGCAGTTCTTC. This is translated as CASSPSGGDYNEQFF.